This note documents a single T cell receptor beta chain sequence. Its cognate antigen is unknown. These data are taken from a study of cytomegalovirus exposure and HLA in healthy donors. In the study overall: For the approximately 390 genotyped donors, around 76% fell within the Caucasian-associated ancestry cluster.

The CDR3 contains 19 residues. The germline gives CDR1 MGHRA, CDR2 YSYEKL. Trimming removed 0 bases from V and 0 bases from J, with 15 bases in between. PCR used 60 Vbeta primers and 13 Jbeta primers. Clones were read by immunoSEQ multiplex PCR, and TCRdb kept only the in-frame ones, dropping some. Seen in this sample are tens of thousands of clones; the ten most common clones hold more than 0.45%. Whole-study results and caveats: TCR beta V- and J-gene trimming was later associated with a missense DCLRE1C variant.

The sequenced material came from PBMCs. This receptor was obtained from a man aged 50-59 years in good health and CMV-seronegative. The chain combines TRBV4-1 with TRBJ2-6; possibly TRBD1 for D (6 bases). In DNA form, the CDR3 reads TGCGCCAGCAGCCAAGATCCATCAGGGGTAGACTCTGGGGCCAACGTCCTGACTTTC. Protein sequence: CASSQDPSGVDSGANVLTF.